These 8 T cell receptor beta chains came from one sample sequenced in a study of blood T cell repertoires in COVID-19. Assay: immunoSEQ multiplex PCR; the TCRdb copy retains only in-frame clones and omits some. The sample comprises 85,000 or so clones, around 96% of which are singletons, and about 4.5% rests with the top ten. What was sequenced was peripheral blood. The receptors stem from a human donor with active COVID-19. The donor label of this sample is uncertain.

V is TRBV4-1 and J is TRBJ2-1; 13 bases agree with TRBD2. V trimming: 1 base; J trimming: 5 bases; junction bases outside the gene matches: 14. This CDR3 has 20 amino acids. Per germline, CDR1 MGHRA and CDR2 YSYEKL. The CDR3 protein is CASSQALRWGGTSGNNEQFF. The CDR3 DNA is TGCGCCAGCAGCCAAGCTCTCAGATGGGGCGGGACTAGCGGGAACAATGAGCAGTTCTTC.

This chain connects TRBV5-8 to TRBJ2-2; D call uncertain. The germline V gene encodes CDR1 SGHTS and CDR2 YDEGEE. This CDR3 has 15 residues. Trimming took 0 bases from V and 1 from J, leaving 7 bases between them. The CDR3 DNA reads TGTGCCAGCAGCTTGGGGCGGAGGAACACCGGGGAGCTGTTTTTT. Amino acid sequence: CASSLGRRNTGELFF.

The genes are TRBV7-9 and TRBJ1-4; D gene ambiguous. The CDR3 is 16 amino acids. V lost 1 base and J lost 3, with 12 bases in between. CDR1 is SEHNR, CDR2 FQNEAQ, per germline (reference sequence). The CDR3: CASSLDYASANEKLFF. CDR3 DNA sequence: TGTGCCAGCAGCTTAGACTACGCGTCTGCTAATGAAAAACTGTTTTTT.

The chain carries TRBV29-1 and TRBJ2-3, with 12 bases identical to TRBD2. CDR3 length equals 15 residues. Germline assignment: CDR1 SQVTM and CDR2 ANQGSEA. Trimming at V came to 7 bases and at J to 0 bases, leaving 5 bases not matched to a gene. This CDR3 is CSAGLAGLSTDTQYF. The CDR3 DNA is TGCAGCGCCGGACTAGCGGGGCTTAGCACAGATACGCAGTATTTT.

In this sample, this clone turned up once. V gene TRBV25-1 combines with J gene TRBJ2-1; 7 nucleotides align to TRBD1. Per germline, CDR1 MGHDK and CDR2 SYGVNS. Trimming removed 5 bases from V and 2 bases from J; junction bases left unmatched: 6. The CDR3 length is 15 residues. CDR3 sequence (DNA): TGTGCCAGCAGTCGGGCAGGGGGAACCTACAATGAGCAGTTCTTC. Translated, it gives CASSRAGGTYNEQFF. Full variable domain (outside the CDR3, taken from reference TRBV25-1 and TRBJ2-1): EADIYQTPRYLVIGTGKKITLECSQTMGHDKMYWYQQDPGMELHLIHYSYGVNSTEKGDLSSESTVSRIRTEHFPLTLESARPSHTSQYLCASSRAGGTYNEQFFGPGTRLTVL.

The rearrangement joins TRBV7-8 to TRBJ2-7; 8 positions agree with TRBD1. The CDR3 has 15 amino acids. CDR1 and CDR2 from the germline V gene are SGHVS and FQNEAQ. Trimming took 5 bases from V and 4 from J; bases not matched to a gene: 10. CDR3 protein: CASSAIDRGGYEQYF. CDR3 nucleotide sequence: TGTGCCAGCAGCGCTATTGACAGGGGTGGTTACGAGCAGTACTTC. The full variable domain, completed using reference TRBV7-8 and TRBJ2-7, is GAGVSQSPRYKVAKRGQDVALRCDPISGHVSLFWYQQALGQGPEFLTYFQNEAQLDKSGLPSDRFFAERPEGSVSTLKIQRTQQEDSAVYLCASSAIDRGGYEQYFGPGTRLTVT.

The sample holds a few counts of this clone. The chain carries TRBV10-3 and TRBJ1-2; 9 bases line up with TRBD1. Per the germline V gene, CDR1 is ENHRY and CDR2 is SYGVKD. V lost 2 bases, J lost 5 bases, and 6 bases stayed unmatched. This CDR3 region has 15 residues. The chain's CDR3 is CAISEGTGLRYGYTF. CDR3 sequence (DNA): TGTGCCATCAGTGAGGGGACAGGGCTACGTTATGGCTACACCTTC.

The V gene is TRBV3-1 (or the pseudogene TRBV3-2), the J gene TRBJ2-1, with D unclear. The CDR3 length is 14 residues. From germline, CDR1 is LGHDT and CDR2 YNNKEL (reference sequence). V lost 4 bases, J lost 2 bases, and 9 bases lay in between. CDR3 region: CASSPRFPYNEQFF. In nucleotides, the CDR3 is TGTGCCAGCAGCCCACGGTTCCCCTACAATGAGCAGTTCTTC.